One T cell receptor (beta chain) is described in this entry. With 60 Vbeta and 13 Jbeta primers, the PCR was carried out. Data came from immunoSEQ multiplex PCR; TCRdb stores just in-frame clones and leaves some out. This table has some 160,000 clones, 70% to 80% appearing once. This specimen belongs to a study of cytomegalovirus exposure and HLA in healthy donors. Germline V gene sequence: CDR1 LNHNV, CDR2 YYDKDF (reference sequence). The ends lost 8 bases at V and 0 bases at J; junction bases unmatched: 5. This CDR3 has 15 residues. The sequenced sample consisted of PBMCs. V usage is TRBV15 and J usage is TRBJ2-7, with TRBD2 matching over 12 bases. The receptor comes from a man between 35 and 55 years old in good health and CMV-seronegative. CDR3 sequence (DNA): TGTGCCACCCAACAACTAGCGGGAGGCTCCTACGAGCAGTACTTC. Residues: CATQQLAGGSYEQYF.